This T cell receptor beta chain is from a study of Ad26.COV2.S vaccination and SARS-CoV-2 variants. Study overall: By the intramuscular route, Ad26.COV2.S was given once, or twice 56 days apart.

Germline V lookup: CDR1 MNHEY, CDR2 SMNVEV (reference sequence). The CDR3 is 15 residues long. V was trimmed by 3 bases and J by 0 bases, leaving 6 bases between them. Treatment described: some 20 received Ad26.COV2.S at low or high dose, single or two shots; several received placebo; per-sample allocation not given. The samples date from day 63 after the first vaccine or placebo injection. The vaccine antigen was prefusion-stabilized Wuhan SARS-CoV-2 spike. Only in-frame clones appear in the TCRdb table, and some are missing; sequencing was by immunoSEQ multiplex PCR. This sample has about 350,000 clones, with roughly 91% found just once.

The specimen was peripheral blood, collected in a trial of Ad26.COV2.S vaccine versus placebo. The chain carries TRBV27 and TRBJ2-6, with a weak D call TRBD2 (5 bases). This receptor was obtained from a person between 18 and 59 years old who received the Ad26.COV2.S COVID-19 vaccine or a placebo. CDR3 region: CASSFEGSGANVLTF. The CDR3 bases are TGTGCCAGCAGTTTTGAGGGCTCTGGGGCCAACGTCCTGACTTTC.